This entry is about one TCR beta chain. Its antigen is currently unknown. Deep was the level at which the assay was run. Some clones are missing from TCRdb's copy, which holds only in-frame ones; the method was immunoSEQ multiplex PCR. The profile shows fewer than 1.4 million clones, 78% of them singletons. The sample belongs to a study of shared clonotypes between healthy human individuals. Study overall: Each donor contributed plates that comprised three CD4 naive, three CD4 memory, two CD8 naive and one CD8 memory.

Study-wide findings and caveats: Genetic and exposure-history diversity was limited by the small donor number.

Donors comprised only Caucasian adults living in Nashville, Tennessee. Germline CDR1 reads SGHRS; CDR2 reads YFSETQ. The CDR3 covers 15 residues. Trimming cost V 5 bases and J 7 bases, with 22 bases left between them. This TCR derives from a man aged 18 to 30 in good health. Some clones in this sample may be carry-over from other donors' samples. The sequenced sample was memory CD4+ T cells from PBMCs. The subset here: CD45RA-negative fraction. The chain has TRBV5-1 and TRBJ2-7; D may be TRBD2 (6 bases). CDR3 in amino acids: CASSYDDGTSGEQYF. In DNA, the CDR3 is TGCGCCAGCAGTTACGATGACGGGACTTCGGGGGAGCAGTACTTC.